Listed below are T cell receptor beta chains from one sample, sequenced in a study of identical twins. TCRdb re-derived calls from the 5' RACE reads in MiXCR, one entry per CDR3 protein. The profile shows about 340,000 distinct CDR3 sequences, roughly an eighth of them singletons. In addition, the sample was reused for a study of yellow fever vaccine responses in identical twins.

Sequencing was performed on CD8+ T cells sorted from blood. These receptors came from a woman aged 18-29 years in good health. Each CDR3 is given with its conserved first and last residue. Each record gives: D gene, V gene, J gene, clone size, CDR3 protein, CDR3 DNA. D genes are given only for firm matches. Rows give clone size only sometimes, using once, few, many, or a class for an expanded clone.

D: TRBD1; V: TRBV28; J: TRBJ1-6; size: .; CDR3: CASSQTGVSPLHF; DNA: TGTGCCAGCAGTCAGACAGGGGTATCACCCCTCCACTTT
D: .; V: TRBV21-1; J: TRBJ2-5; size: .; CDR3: CASSSLGALRGETQYF; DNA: TGTGCCAGCAGCTCCCTTGGGGCCCTCCGGGGAGAGACCCAGTACTTC
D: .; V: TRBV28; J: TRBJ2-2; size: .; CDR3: CASSLSFSGGELFF; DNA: TGTGCCAGCAGTCTCTCTTTTAGCGGCGGGGAGCTGTTTTTT
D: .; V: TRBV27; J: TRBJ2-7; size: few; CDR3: CASKAGYEQYF; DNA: TGTGCCAGCAAGGCTGGTTACGAGCAGTACTTC
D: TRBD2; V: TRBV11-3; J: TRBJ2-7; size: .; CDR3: CASSPGLAGFYEQYF; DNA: TGTGCCAGCAGCCCGGGACTAGCGGGATTCTACGAGCAGTACTTC
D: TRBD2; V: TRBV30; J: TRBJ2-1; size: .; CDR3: CAWQLAGANNEQFF; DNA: TGTGCCTGGCAACTAGCGGGAGCCAACAATGAGCAGTTCTTC
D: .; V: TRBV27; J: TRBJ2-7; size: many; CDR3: CASSLGPGKYEQYF; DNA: TGTGCCAGCAGTTTGGGACCAGGGAAGTACGAGCAGTACTTC
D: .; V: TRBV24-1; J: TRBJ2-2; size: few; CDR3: CATSDLEGTGELFF; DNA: TGTGCCACCAGTGATTTGGAGGGGACCGGGGAGCTGTTTTTT
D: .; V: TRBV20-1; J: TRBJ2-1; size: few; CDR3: CSARVQSNNEQFF; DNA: TGCAGTGCTAGAGTCCAATCGAACAATGAGCAGTTCTTC
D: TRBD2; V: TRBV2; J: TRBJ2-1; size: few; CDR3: CASSEAAGGRNEQFF; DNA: TGTGCCAGCAGTGAAGCTGCGGGAGGGCGAAATGAGCAGTTCTTC
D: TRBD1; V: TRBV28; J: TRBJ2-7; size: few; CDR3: CASSSPRASGTEPYEQYF; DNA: TGTGCCAGCAGTTCCCCCAGGGCCTCCGGGACAGAACCTTACGAGCAGTACTTC
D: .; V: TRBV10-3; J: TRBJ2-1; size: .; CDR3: CAISEFLDRLNEQFF; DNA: TGTGCCATCAGTGAATTTTTGGACAGACTAAATGAGCAGTTCTTC
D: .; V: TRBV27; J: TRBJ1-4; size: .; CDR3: CASSLSRGEKLFF; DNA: TGTGCCAGCAGTTTATCGAGGGGTGAAAAACTGTTTTTT
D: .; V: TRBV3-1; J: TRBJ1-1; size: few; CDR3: CASSPTPLTGITEAFF; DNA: TGTGCCAGCAGCCCCACCCCACTCACAGGGATCACTGAAGCTTTCTTT
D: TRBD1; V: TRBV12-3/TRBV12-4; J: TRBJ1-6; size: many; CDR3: CASSLGTVNSPLHF; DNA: TGTGCCAGCAGTTTGGGGACAGTTAATTCACCCCTCCACTTT
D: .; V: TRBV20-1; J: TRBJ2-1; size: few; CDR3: CSARPEATVHEQFF; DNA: TGCAGTGCTAGGCCCGAAGCGACGGTGCATGAGCAGTTCTTC
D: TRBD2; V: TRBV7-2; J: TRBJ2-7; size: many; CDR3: CASSFGLAGGYEQYF; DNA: TGTGCCAGCAGCTTCGGACTAGCGGGGGGCTACGAGCAGTACTTC
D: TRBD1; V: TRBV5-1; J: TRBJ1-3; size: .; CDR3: CASSLEGQGAGNTIYF; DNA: TGCGCCAGCAGCTTGGAGGGCCAGGGGGCTGGAAACACCATATATTTT
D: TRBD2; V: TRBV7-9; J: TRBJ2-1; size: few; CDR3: CASRPTSGTGSYNEQFF; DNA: TGTGCCAGCAGGCCTACTAGCGGGACAGGCTCCTACAATGAGCAGTTCTTC
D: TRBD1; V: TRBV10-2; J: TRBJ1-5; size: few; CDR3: CASSTGGEQPQHF; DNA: TGCGCCAGCAGTACAGGGGGAGAGCAGCCCCAGCATTTT
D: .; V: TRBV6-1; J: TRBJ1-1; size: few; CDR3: CASRKGVSNTEAFF; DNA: TGTGCCAGCAGAAAGGGGGTATCGAACACTGAAGCTTTCTTT
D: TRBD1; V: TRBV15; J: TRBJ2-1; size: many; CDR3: CATSSTRDSGSDEQFF; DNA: TGTGCCACCAGCTCTACCAGGGACAGCGGTTCGGATGAGCAGTTCTTC
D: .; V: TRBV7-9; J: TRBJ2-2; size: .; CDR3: CASSTQPPGELFF; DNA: TGTGCCAGCAGCACCCAGCCCCCCGGGGAGCTGTTTTTT
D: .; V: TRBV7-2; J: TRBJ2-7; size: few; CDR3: CASSLEYDNFYEQYF; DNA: TGTGCCAGCAGCCTAGAATATGACAACTTCTACGAGCAGTACTTC
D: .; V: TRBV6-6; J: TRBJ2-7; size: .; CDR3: CASSYTRGYEQYF; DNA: TGTGCCAGCAGTTACACCCGGGGGTACGAGCAGTACTTC
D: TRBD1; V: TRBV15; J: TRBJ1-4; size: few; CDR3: CATSSIVDRVDEKLFF; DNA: TGTGCCACCAGCTCCATAGTCGACAGGGTTGACGAAAAACTGTTTTTT
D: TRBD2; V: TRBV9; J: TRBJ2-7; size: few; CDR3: CASSLGGGGASDEQYF; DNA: TGTGCCAGCAGCCTCGGGGGGGGTGGTGCGAGCGACGAGCAGTACTTC
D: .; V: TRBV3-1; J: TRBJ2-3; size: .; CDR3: CATSQDGWRASTDTQYF; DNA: TGTGCCACCAGCCAGGACGGTTGGAGGGCCAGCACAGATACGCAGTATTTT
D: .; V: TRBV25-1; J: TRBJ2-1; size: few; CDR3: CASSRPGAYNEQFF; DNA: TGTGCCAGCAGTCGTCCGGGGGCCTACAATGAGCAGTTCTTC
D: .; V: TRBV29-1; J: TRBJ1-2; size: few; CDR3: CSVLDVNYGYTF; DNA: TGCAGCGTTTTGGACGTTAACTATGGCTACACCTTC
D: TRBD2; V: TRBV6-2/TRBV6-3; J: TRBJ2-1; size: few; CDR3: CASTPGLAESNEQFF; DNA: TGTGCCAGCACCCCGGGACTAGCGGAGTCCAATGAGCAGTTCTTC
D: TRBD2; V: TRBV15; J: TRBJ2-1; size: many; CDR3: CATSRDNKGTSYNEQFF; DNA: TGTGCCACCAGCAGAGATAACAAAGGGACTAGCTACAATGAGCAGTTCTTC
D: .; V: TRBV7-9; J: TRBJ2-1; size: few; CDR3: CASSPRGGQTNEQFF; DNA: TGTGCCAGCAGCCCCAGGGGCGGGCAGACCAATGAGCAGTTCTTC
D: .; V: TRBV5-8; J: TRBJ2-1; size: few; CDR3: CASSLTDSMSSYNEQFF; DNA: TGTGCCAGCAGCCTCACAGACAGTATGAGCTCCTACAATGAGCAGTTCTTC
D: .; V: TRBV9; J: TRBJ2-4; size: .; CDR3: CASGEDLAKNIQYF; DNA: TGTGCCAGCGGGGAGGACCTAGCCAAAAACATTCAGTACTTC
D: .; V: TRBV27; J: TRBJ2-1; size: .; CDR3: CASSHNSGTYNEQFF; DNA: TGTGCCAGCAGCCACAACTCAGGCACTTACAATGAGCAGTTCTTC
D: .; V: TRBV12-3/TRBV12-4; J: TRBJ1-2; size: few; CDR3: CASSFLVWGGYGYTF; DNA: TGTGCCAGCAGTTTTTTGGTATGGGGAGGCTATGGCTACACCTTC
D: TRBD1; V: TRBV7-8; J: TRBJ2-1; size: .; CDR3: CASSPTGTDRYNEQFF; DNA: TGTGCCAGCAGCCCGACCGGGACAGATAGATACAATGAGCAGTTCTTC
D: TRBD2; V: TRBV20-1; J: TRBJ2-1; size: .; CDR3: CSASRDYTMNEQFF; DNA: TGCAGTGCTAGTAGGGACTACACCATGAATGAGCAGTTCTTC
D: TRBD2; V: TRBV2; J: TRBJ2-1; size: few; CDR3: CASSEAGVRGVKGNEQFF; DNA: TGTGCCAGCAGTGAAGCTGGGGTGCGGGGGGTCAAGGGGAATGAGCAGTTCTTC
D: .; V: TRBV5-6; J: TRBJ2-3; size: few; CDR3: CASSLSAITDTQYF; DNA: TGTGCCAGCAGCTTGAGTGCTATCACAGATACGCAGTATTTT
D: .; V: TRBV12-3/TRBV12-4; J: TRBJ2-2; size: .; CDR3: CASSLGWLLNTGELFF; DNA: TGTGCCAGCAGTTTAGGATGGCTACTAAACACCGGGGAGCTGTTTTTT
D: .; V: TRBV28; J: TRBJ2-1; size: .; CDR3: CASSPLRGTYNEQFF; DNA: TGTGCCAGCAGTCCCCTCCGGGGGACGTACAATGAGCAGTTCTTC
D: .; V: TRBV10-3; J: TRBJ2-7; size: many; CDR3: CAARRGYEQYF; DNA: TGTGCCGCCCGCCGGGGATACGAGCAGTACTTC
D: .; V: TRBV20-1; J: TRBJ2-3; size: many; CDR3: CSARDPSWNSVELDTQYF; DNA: TGCAGTGCTAGAGATCCCTCCTGGAATAGCGTTGAGTTAGATACGCAGTATTTT
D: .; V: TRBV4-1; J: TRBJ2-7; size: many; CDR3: CASSQDWALGAYEQYF; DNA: TGCGCCAGCAGCCAAGATTGGGCCCTAGGAGCCTACGAGCAGTACTTC
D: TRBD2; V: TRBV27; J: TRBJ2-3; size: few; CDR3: CASSSLAGLGTDTQYF; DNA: TGTGCCAGCAGTTCACTAGCGGGATTAGGCACAGATACGCAGTATTTT
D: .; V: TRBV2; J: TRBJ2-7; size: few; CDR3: CASSEAQGDRYEQYF; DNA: TGTGCCAGCAGTGAAGCGCAAGGTGATCGCTACGAGCAGTACTTC
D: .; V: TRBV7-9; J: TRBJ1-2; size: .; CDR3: CASSLAGRSNYGYTF; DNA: TGTGCCAGCAGCTTAGCAGGGCGGTCGAACTATGGCTACACCTTC